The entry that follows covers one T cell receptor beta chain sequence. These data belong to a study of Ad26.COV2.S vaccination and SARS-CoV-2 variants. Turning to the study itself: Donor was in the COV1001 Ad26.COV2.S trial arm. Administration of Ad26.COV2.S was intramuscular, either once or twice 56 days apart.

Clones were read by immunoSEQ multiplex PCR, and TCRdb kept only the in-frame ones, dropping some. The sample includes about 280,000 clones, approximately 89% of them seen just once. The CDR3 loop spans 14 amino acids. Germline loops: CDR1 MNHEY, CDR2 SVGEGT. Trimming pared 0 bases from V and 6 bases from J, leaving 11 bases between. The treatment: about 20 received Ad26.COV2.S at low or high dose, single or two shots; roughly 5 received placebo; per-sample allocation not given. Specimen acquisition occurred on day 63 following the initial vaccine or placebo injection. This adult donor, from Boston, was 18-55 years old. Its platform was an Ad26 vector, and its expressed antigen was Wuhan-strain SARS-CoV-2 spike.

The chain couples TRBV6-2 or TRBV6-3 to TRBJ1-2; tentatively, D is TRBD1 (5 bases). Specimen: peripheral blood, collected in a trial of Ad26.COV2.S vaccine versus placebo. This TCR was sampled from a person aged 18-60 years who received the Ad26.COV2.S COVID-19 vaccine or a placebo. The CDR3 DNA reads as TGTGCCAGCAGTTACTCGTTGCAGGGAAATGGCTACACCTTC. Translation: CASSYSLQGNGYTF.